The sample holds many counts of the clone carrying this TCR beta chain. This entry is derived from a study of regulatory T cells in long-lasting Graves disease. The V gene's germline CDR1 is SGHAT and CDR2 FQNNGV. With 5 bases clipped from V and 3 bases from J, the junction kept 15 bases outside the gene matches. This CDR3 contains 17 residues. Time point denoted: newly diagnosed GD, antithyroid drugs for less than 3 months. PBMC-extracted RNA yielded the TCR library. To make TCR beta libraries, researchers used iRepertoire HTBI primers and Arm-PCR of CDR3 regions. TCRdb ran MiXCR on the multiplex PCR reads and lists one entry per CDR3 protein. The table includes roughly 610,000 distinct CDR3 sequences, around 17% detected once. These data were likewise used in another study, on T cells in Graves' hyperthyroidism and ophthalmopathy. Turning to that study: Absent ophthalmopathy progression within 18 months defined stable Graves' hyperthyroidism.

The sequence came from a woman aged 25-40 years with Graves disease. The source material was peripheral blood mononuclear cells (PBMCs), sampled at new diagnosis, from a patient treated with antithyroid drugs. This rearrangement joins TRBV11-2 to TRBJ2-7; TRBD2 matches at 8 bases. The CDR3 reads CASSPRSSGSSIYEQYF. The CDR3, as DNA: TGTGCCAGCAGCCCGAGATCTAGCGGGTCTTCCATCTACGAGCAGTACTTC.